This TCR beta chain was captured in a study of T cells expressing NK-cell markers. TCRdb reprocessed the 5' RACE reads and stores each CDR3 protein as one record, lacking DNA. The table lists about 160,000 distinct CDR3 sequences. This CDR3 comprises 14 residues. Germline V gene sequence: CDR1 MNHNS, CDR2 SASEGT. V usage is TRBV6-1 and J usage is TRBJ1-4; the D gene TCRdb calls, TRBD1, cannot be checked with no DNA. The sequence came from a woman aged 18-70 years in good health. The specimen was blood T cells: a sorted CD56 or NKG2C T cell subset, CD4+ or CD8+ T cells, or bulk PBMC T cells (not recorded which). CDR3 in amino acids: CASEIPQGNEKLFF.